This TCR beta chain was sequenced during a study of blood T cell repertoires in COVID-19. Across the whole study: The United States, Italy and Spain provided the acute and convalescent COVID-19 samples. T cells, B-cell-depleted T cells, or PBMCs supplied cDNA or gDNA.

The V end lost 4 bases, the J end lost 4 bases, and 13 bases lay between the germline ends. The CDR3 totals 14 residues. The germline V gene encodes CDR1 MNHEY and CDR2 SVGEGT. Per the original data handling: How many nucleated cells were present was estimated from reference gene primer amplification. Here immunoSEQ multiplex PCR was the method, and the copy in TCRdb shows in-frame clones only, minus some. V, J and clone size derive from that table, while D and trimming were established from the DNA sequence. The data show about 350,000 clones, more than 75% seen once. The source material was peripheral blood. This receptor was obtained from a woman aged 18-29 years who had recovered from COVID-19. The chain carries TRBV6-2 or TRBV6-3 and TRBJ1-1; D unresolved. This CDR3 reads CASSSRHTATEAFF. The CDR3 nucleotides are TGTGCCAGCAGTTCTCGACATACAGCCACTGAAGCTTTCTTT.